This entry describes one T cell receptor (beta chain). Its antigen is unidentified. This sample was taken from a study of T cells in tuberculosis. Study-wide results and caveats: Smaller distances to GMM-specific TCRs suggested their expansion in active tuberculosis.

Between the trimmed V and J ends, which lost 6 bases and 1 base, there was a span of 9 bases. CDR1 and CDR2 (germline): LNHDA, SQIVND (reference sequence). The CDR3 is 13 amino acids. The assay was immunoSEQ multiplex PCR, and TCRdb's table has in-frame clones only and misses some. The sample holds over 40,000 clones, 95% seen once. This TCR derives from a donor between 10 and 35 years old with latent tuberculosis or without tuberculosis infection. J is TRBJ1-1 and V is TRBV19; possible D gene TRBD1, 6 bases. The sample was PBMCs. Here the CDR3 reads CASRRGTNTEAFF. For the CDR3, the DNA is TGTGCCAGTAGGAGGGGGACGAACACTGAAGCTTTCTTT. Looking up the rest from reference TRBV19 and TRBJ1-1 gives the full variable domain: DGGITQSPKYLFRKEGQNVTLSCEQNLNHDAMYWYRQDPGQGLRLIYYSQIVNDFQKGDIAEGYSVSREKKESFPLTVTSAQKNPTAFYLCASRRGTNTEAFFGQGTRLTVV.